The rows below give T cell receptor beta chains drawn from one sample of a study of molecular identifiers for immune sequencing clone quantification. Each CDR3 protein gets one entry after TCRdb re-called the PCR reads with MiXCR. There are 100,000 or so distinct CDR3 sequences in the sample; around a third occur only once, and around 4% lies in the top ten. The sequencing sample was made of naive CD8+ T cells from blood, with Jurkat cell RNA spiked in. The receptors were gathered from a human donor in good health. Some libraries in this study had Jurkat cell RNA spiked in. CDR3s include the opening cysteine and the closing phenylalanine or tryptophan. A D gene is named only where the DNA matches it firmly. Where a row states a size, it is once, few, many or the class of an expanded clone; other rows omit it.

abundance,v_gene,j_gene,d_gene,CDR3nt,CDR3aa
NA,TRBV11-2,TRBJ2-3,NA,TGTGCCAGCAGCGCGGGGACAGCCACTAGCACAGATACGCAGTATTTT,CASSAGTATSTDTQYF
few,TRBV12-3/TRBV12-4,TRBJ1-1,NA,TGTCCCAGCAGTTTGGGGCTCGAAGCTTTCTTT,CPSSLGLEAFF
NA,TRBV3-1,TRBJ1-5,NA,TGTGCCAGCAGCCAAGATAGAACAGATAATCAGCCCCAGCATTTT,CASSQDRTDNQPQHF
many,TRBV20-1,TRBJ2-7,NA,TGCAGGACGCCGGCTGAGGGCGGGAATGTCGGCGAGCAGTACTTC,CRTPAEGGNVGEQYF
few,TRBV4-3,TRBJ2-1,NA,TGCGCCAGCAGCCAAGAGTCCCTTCTAGCATATGAGCAGTTCTTC,CASSQESLLAYEQFF
NA,TRBV9,TRBJ1-1,NA,TGTGCCAGCAGCGTAGCTTACGGTGATGCTTTCTTT,CASSVAYGDAFF
many,TRBV7-2,TRBJ2-7,NA,TGTGCCAGCAGCTTCGGAGTTCTATACGAGCAGTACTTC,CASSFGVLYEQYF
NA,TRBV7-9,TRBJ2-7,TRBD2,TGTGCCAGCAGCTTAGGACTAGCAGCCTCCTACGAGCAGTACTTC,CASSLGLAASYEQYF
many,TRBV27,TRBJ2-2,TRBD1,TGTGCCAGCAGTCCCCGACAGGGGTACACCGGGGAGCTGTTTTTT,CASSPRQGYTGELFF
NA,TRBV6-2/TRBV6-3,TRBJ1-5,NA,TGTGCCAGCAGTTACGTTGGGGGAGGTATCAATCAGCCCCAGCATTTT,CASSYVGGGINQPQHF
few,TRBV5-3,TRBJ1-1,TRBD1,TGTGCCAGCAGCCTAAGGGGACAGATTAACACTGAAGCTTTCTTT,CASSLRGQINTEAFF
many,TRBV6-1,TRBJ2-3,NA,TGTGCCAGCAGGGAGGGTGGTACGCAGTATTTT,CASREGGTQYF
many,TRBV27,TRBJ2-7,NA,TGTGCCAGCAGTCAAGGGGTTACCTACGAGCAGTACTTC,CASSQGVTYEQYF
NA,TRBV28,TRBJ2-5,TRBD1,TGTGCCAGCAGTCAACAGGGGTCGGAGGAGTCCCAGTACTTC,CASSQQGSEESQYF
many,TRBV7-8,TRBJ1-5,TRBD1,TGTGCCAGCAGACTGGGGACAGGGGGTCTTCAGCCCCAGCATTTT,CASRLGTGGLQPQHF
NA,TRBV6-2/TRBV6-3,TRBJ2-5,NA,TGTGCCAGCGCTACGGGACACTTAGAGACCCAGGACTTC,CASATGHLETQDF
NA,TRBV28,TRBJ1-5,NA,TGTGCCAGCAGTCCCCGGGGGCTAATCAAGAAGCCCCAGCATTTT,CASSPRGLIKKPQHF
many,TRBV6-5,TRBJ2-7,NA,TGTGCCAGCAGTTCCCTAACGGGACAAGCCTACGAGCAGTACTTC,CASSSLTGQAYEQYF
many,TRBV11-2,TRBJ2-7,NA,TGTGCCAGCAGCCCCACCCGTGACGAGCAGTACTTC,CASSPTRDEQYF
many,TRBV7-6,TRBJ2-2,NA,TGTGCCAGCAGCTACGGACAGAACACCGGGGAGCTGTTTTTT,CASSYGQNTGELFF
NA,TRBV6-5,TRBJ2-6,NA,TGTGCCAGCAGACAGGGATCTGGGGCCAACGTCCTGGCTTTC,CASRQGSGANVLAF
NA,TRBV11-2,TRBJ2-3,NA,TGTGCCAGCAGCCCTTTTTCGGATACGCAGTATTTT,CASSPFSDTQYF
NA,TRBV20-1,TRBJ2-4,NA,TGCAGTGCTAACACAGGGTCCTTAGCCAAAAACATTCAGTACTTC,CSANTGSLAKNIQYF
NA,TRBV27,TRBJ2-7,NA,TGTGCCAGCAGTCCCCTGGGGAGCTCCTACGCGCAGTACTTC,CASSPLGSSYAQYF
NA,TRBV6-6,TRBJ2-1,TRBD2,TGTGCCAGCAGTCCCCTAGGACTAGATGAGTTCTTC,CASSPLGLDEFF
few,TRBV4-1,TRBJ2-7,NA,TGCGCCAGCAGCCAAGAAGCCACCAGCTACGAGCAGTACTTC,CASSQEATSYEQYF
NA,TRBV6-2/TRBV6-3,TRBJ2-1,NA,TGTGCCAGCAGTTGGGGGCGATGGAATGAGCAGTTCTTC,CASSWGRWNEQFF
many,TRBV7-9,TRBJ2-1,TRBD1,TGTGCCAGCAGCTTGCAGGGGGCGCATTATTTTGAGCAGTTCTTC,CASSLQGAHYFEQFF
once,TRBV15,TRBJ2-5,NA,TGTGCCGCCAGCAGTCCTGGGGGGAGCGACCAAGAGACCCAGTACTTC,CAASSPGGSDQETQYF
NA,TRBV7-2,TRBJ2-3,TRBD2,TGTGCCAGCAGCCAGTGGGGTGTTACTAGCGGGAGCGTAGCGGATACGCAGTATTTT,CASSQWGVTSGSVADTQYF
NA,TRBV29-1,TRBJ2-7,TRBD1,TGCAGCGTTGAAGATCTTGGGACAGGGGTTTACGAGCAGTACTTC,CSVEDLGTGVYEQYF
NA,TRBV11-2,TRBJ2-3,TRBD1,TGTGCCAGCAGCCTTGGGACAGTTAGCACAGATACGCTGTATTTT,CASSLGTVSTDTLYF
NA,TRBV4-2,TRBJ2-2,NA,TGTGCCAGCAGCCCAGCGCAACTAGTAATCGGGGAGCTGTTTTTT,CASSPAQLVIGELFF
NA,TRBV2,TRBJ2-2,TRBD2,TGTGCCAGCAGTCCTACTAGCGGAGCGACCACCGGGGTGCTGTTTTTT,CASSPTSGATTGVLFF
many,TRBV6-2/TRBV6-3,TRBJ1-1,NA,TGTGCCAGCAGTTACGGGGGGCTGGACACTGAAGCTTTCTTT,CASSYGGLDTEAFF
few,TRBV28,TRBJ2-5,NA,TGTGCCAGCAGTACCTGGACAGAGTACCAAGAGACCCAGTACTTC,CASSTWTEYQETQYF
few,TRBV20-1,TRBJ2-7,TRBD2,TGCAGTGCTTTAAGGGGTAGCGGGAGTATCTACGAGCAGTACTTC,CSALRGSGSIYEQYF
NA,TRBV9,TRBJ2-4,TRBD2,TGTGCCAGCAGCGCTAGCGGGCCTGGTGCCAAAAACATTCAGTACTTC,CASSASGPGAKNIQYF
NA,TRBV4-3,TRBJ2-2,NA,TGCGCCAGCAGCCAAGGGAGGGGGTTGGTCCAGCCGAACACCGGGGAGCTGTTTTTT,CASSQGRGLVQPNTGELFF
NA,TRBV25-1,TRBJ2-7,NA,TGTGCCAGCAGTGAATTTTCGGTAGTCGTGGAGCAGTACTTC,CASSEFSVVVEQYF
NA,TRBV5-4,TRBJ2-2,NA,TGTGCCAGCAGCTTGACAGGAACGAACACCGGGGAGCTGTTTTTT,CASSLTGTNTGELFF
NA,TRBV4-3,TRBJ2-1,NA,TGCGCCAGCAGCCAGGGGAGCGGAGGGTATGAGCAGTCCTTC,CASSQGSGGYEQSF
few,TRBV4-3,TRBJ1-6,NA,TGCGCCAGCAGCCAAGAGGTCGGATATTCACCCCTCCACTTT,CASSQEVGYSPLHF
few,TRBV28,TRBJ1-5,NA,TGTGCCAGCAGTTTAAGGGAGCTAGTGGCCCTCAATCAGCCCCAGCATTTT,CASSLRELVALNQPQHF
many,TRBV7-9,TRBJ2-3,TRBD1,TGTGCCAGCAGCCCCAGGGGGCTAGGTGGAGATACGCAGTATTTT,CASSPRGLGGDTQYF